This T cell receptor beta chain originates from a study of Graves' ophthalmopathy and Graves' hyperthyroidism. CDR3 size: 17 residues. The germline gives CDR1 LNHDA, CDR2 SQIVND (reference sequence). With 3 bases removed from V and 2 bases from J, the gap between germline ends came to 19 bases. For repertoire sequencing, the TCR beta CDR3 regions were amplified from RNA transcripts. Amplification began with first-round RT-PCR using HTBI primers, then second-round multiplex PCR was performed. TCRdb fed the multiplex PCR reads into MiXCR, producing one record per CDR3 protein. The sample carries fewer than 350,000 distinct CDR3 sequences, about a sixth recorded once. To note about this clonotype: Since a much larger clone is just one base distant, this may be a read error.

Sequences were obtained from peripheral blood. The rearrangement uses TRBV19 and TRBJ1-2; D is possibly TRBD1 (6 bases). This clonotype was sampled from an adult man with Graves' ophthalmopathy. This chain's CDR3 is CASSMAAGVRRNYGYTF. CDR3 nucleotides: TGTGCCAGTAGTATGGCGGCAGGGGTCAGACGAAACTATGGCTACACCTTC.